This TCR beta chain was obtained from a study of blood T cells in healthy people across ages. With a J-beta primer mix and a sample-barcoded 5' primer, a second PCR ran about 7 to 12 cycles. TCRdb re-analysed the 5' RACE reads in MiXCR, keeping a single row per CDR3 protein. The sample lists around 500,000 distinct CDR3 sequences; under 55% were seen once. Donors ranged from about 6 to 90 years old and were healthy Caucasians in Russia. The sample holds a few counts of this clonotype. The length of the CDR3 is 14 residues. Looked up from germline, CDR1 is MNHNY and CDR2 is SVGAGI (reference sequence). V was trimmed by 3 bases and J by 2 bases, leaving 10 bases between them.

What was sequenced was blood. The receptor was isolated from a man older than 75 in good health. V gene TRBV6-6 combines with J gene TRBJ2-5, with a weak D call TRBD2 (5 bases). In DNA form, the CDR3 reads TGTGCCAGCAGTTATCCGGAGCGGCAAGAGACCCAGTACTTC. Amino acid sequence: CASSYPERQETQYF.